This TCR beta chain was captured in a study of T cells in Graves' hyperthyroidism and ophthalmopathy. Study-wide results and limits: Separating ophthalmopathy from stable hyperthyroidism was achieved by a 13 V-J model.

About this clonotype itself: What it binds is unknown.

The ends were cut back, 3 bases at V and 2 bases at J, with 11 bases in the middle. CDR1 is SGHRS, CDR2 YFSETQ, per germline. The CDR3 covers 14 residues. The source material, RNA transcripts, was used to amplify TCR beta CDR3 regions. Primed by the HTBI set, a first-round RT-PCR was run on the TCR CDR3. TCRdb redid the calling of the multiplex PCR reads with MiXCR, one entry per CDR3 protein. The data contain some 600,000 distinct CDR3 sequences, 46% of them singletons. Sequencing used peripheral blood or thyroid tissue (not recorded which). This clonotype was sampled from a young woman with Graves' hyperthyroidism. The chain uses TRBV5-1 and TRBJ2-5; D is uncertain. CDR3 amino acids: CASSSTPPQETQYF. The CDR3 coding sequence is TGCGCCAGCAGCTCCACCCCCCCACAAGAGACCCAGTACTTC.